A single sample is the source of the 30 T cell receptor beta chains below, sequenced in a study of cytomegalovirus exposure and HLA in healthy donors. The PCR had 60 Vbeta and 13 Jbeta primers. The data were produced by immunoSEQ multiplex PCR, yet TCRdb's version contains in-frame clones alone and is incomplete. Among more than 110,000 clones listed, under 80% were seen once. The specimen was PBMCs. These TCRs come from a male donor in good health and CMV-seronegative.

V gene TRBV4-2 combines with J gene TRBJ2-2; the D gene is possibly TRBD2 (6 bases). The CDR3 extends over 15 amino acids. Germline loops: CDR1 LGHNA, CDR2 YNFKEQ. V lost 1 base and J lost 6, with 12 bases in between. CDR3 sequence: CASSQAREYAGELFF. CDR3 DNA: TGTGCCAGCAGCCAAGCACGGGAGTACGCCGGGGAGCTGTTTTTT.

This clone was observed once. This chain connects TRBV6-1 to TRBJ1-2; 7 bases fit TRBD1. This CDR3 is 14 amino acids long. Germline CDR1 and CDR2: MNHNS and SASEGT. After removal of 6 bases from V and 6 bases from J, the junction contained 10 bases not matched to a gene. DNA for the CDR3: TGTGCCAGCAGCCCAGGGGGGCCAGGGAATGGCTACACCTTC. Translated, it gives CASSPGGPGNGYTF.

This sequence joins TRBV7-8 and TRBJ2-5; TRBD1 agrees at 9 bases. Matching the DNA end better, TRBJ2-7 makes the J call doubtful. CDR3 size: 13 residues. The germline CDR1 and CDR2 sequences are SGHVS and FQNEAQ. CDR3 bases: TGTGCCAGCGTAAGGACAGGGGACCACGAGCAGTACTTC. It codes for CASVRTGDHEQYF.

The rearrangement uses TRBV12-5 and TRBJ2-3, with TRBD2 identical over 13 bases. The germline V gene encodes CDR1 LGHNT and CDR2 FRNRAP. V lost 7 bases, J lost 0 bases, and 7 bases stayed unmatched. The CDR3 extends over 17 amino acids. In DNA form, the CDR3 reads TGTGCTAGTGATTGGACTAGCGGGGGCGCTAGCACAGATACGCAGTATTTT. Translation gives CASDWTSGGASTDTQYF.

The rearrangement uses TRBV19 and TRBJ1-5, with D possibly matching TRBD1 (6 bases). The CDR3 is 13 residues long. Trimming took 7 bases from V and 9 from J, leaving 16 bases between them. The germline gives CDR1 LNHDA, CDR2 SQIVND (reference sequence). The DNA of the CDR3 is TGTGCCAGTACCCAGGGAGGGGGGGGGCCCCAGCATTTT. Translating gives CASTQGGGGPQHF. The complete variable domain, with remaining parts taken from reference TRBV19 and TRBJ1-5, reads DGGITQSPKYLFRKEGQNVTLSCEQNLNHDAMYWYRQDPGQGLRLIYYSQIVNDFQKGDIAEGYSVSREKKESFPLTVTSAQKNPTAFYLCASTQGGGGPQHFGDGTRLSIL.

As concerns this clone: This sample also contains other DNA sequences that code for the same CDR3. The chain recombines TRBV7-9 with TRBJ1-3, with a weak D call TRBD1 (6 bases). The length of the CDR3 is 13 residues. The germline CDR1 and CDR2 sequences are SEHNR and FQNEAQ (reference sequence). Trimming cost V 5 bases and J 4 bases, with 9 bases left between them. CDR3: CASSPQGGNTIYF. The CDR3 nucleotides read TGTGCCAGCAGCCCCCAGGGGGGAAACACCATATATTTT. Supplemented by reference TRBV7-9 and TRBJ1-3, the full variable domain reads DTGVSQNPRHKITKRGQNVTFRCDPISEHNRLYWYRQTLGQGPEFLTYFQNEAQLEKSRLLSDRFSAERPKGSFSTLEIQRTEQGDSAMYLCASSPQGGNTIYFGEGSWLTVV.

The rearrangement joins TRBV7-9 to TRBJ2-7, with a tentative D call TRBD2 (6 bases). Trimming shortened V by 5 bases and J by 6 bases, and 11 bases separated the two germline ends. The CDR3 is 12 amino acids. Germline CDR1 and CDR2: SEHNR and FQNEAQ (reference sequence). CDR3 sequence reads: CASSQGRGEQYF. The CDR3 nucleotides read TGTGCCAGCAGCCAAGGGCGGGGCGAGCAGTACTTC.

This clone came up a few times. The V call is TRBV18, the J call TRBJ2-1, with 12 nucleotides matching TRBD2. V lost 6 bases, J lost 2 bases, and 5 bases stayed unmatched. The germline CDR1 and CDR2 sequences are KGHSH and LQKENI. The CDR3 sequence is 16 residues long. The CDR3 coding sequence is TGTGCCAGCTCCCGAAGGACTAGCGGGGCCTACAATGAGCAGTTCTTC. Amino acid sequence: CASSRRTSGAYNEQFF.

The V call is TRBV7-2, the J call TRBJ2-5; D gene unclear. The length of the CDR3 is 14 residues. The ends were cut back, 5 bases at V and 1 base at J, with 11 bases in the middle. The germline V gene encodes CDR1 SGHTA and CDR2 FQGNSA. The CDR3 region has the DNA TGTGCCAGCAGCCTAGAAAGCGCCCAAGAGACCCAGTACTTC. Translated, it gives CASSLESAQETQYF.

J is TRBJ2-1 and V is TRBV11-2, with 9 bases matching TRBD2. This CDR3 comprises 14 residues. Germline V gene lookup returns CDR1 SGHAT and CDR2 FQNNGV. The V gene end was trimmed by 3 bases and the J gene end by 4 bases; junction bases not matched to a gene: 1. CDR3 DNA sequence: TGTGCCAGCAGCTTGACTAGCGGATACAATGAGCAGTTCTTC. Its protein is CASSLTSGYNEQFF.

This clone has more than one count but fewer than ten. The chain recombines TRBV18 with TRBJ1-3; 8 bases are a match to TRBD1. CDR3 length equals 16 residues. V dropped 6 bases and J dropped 2; count of bases not matched to a gene: 9. CDR1 and CDR2 from the germline V gene are KGHSH and LQKENI. CDR3 sequence (DNA): TGTGCCAGCTCTATTTCAGCGGGACAGGCTGGAAACACCATATATTTT. It encodes CASSISAGQAGNTIYF. Full variable domain (outside the CDR3, taken from reference TRBV18 and TRBJ1-3): NAGVMQNPRHLVRRRGQEARLRCSPMKGHSHVYWYRQLPEEGLKFMVYLQKENIIDESGMPKERFSAEFPKEGPSILRIQQVVRGDSAAYFCASSISAGQAGNTIYFGEGSWLTVV.

The chain joins TRBV27 to TRBJ2-7; 7 positions match TRBD1. Germline V CDR1 and CDR2: MNHEY, SMNVEV (reference sequence). Losses at the gene ends were 4 bases for V and 2 bases for J; bases not matched to a gene: 5. The CDR3 is 14 residues long. The CDR3 region has the DNA TGTGCCAGCAGTTCGGGGACAGAGACCTACGAGCAGTACTTC. It translates to CASSSGTETYEQYF.

About this clone itself: At one boundary the junction diverges from the germline segment, which might be a read error. This chain uses TRBV4-3 with TRBJ2-1; 10 bases are shared with TRBD2. Germline CDR1 reads LGHNA; CDR2 reads YSLEER. CDR3 length: 16 amino acids. As DNA, the CDR3 is TGCGCCTGCAGCCAAGAGGTAGCGGGGGGTGGGAATGAGCAGTTCTTC. It encodes CACSQEVAGGGNEQFF.

This chain uses TRBV15 with TRBJ2-2; 9 bases fit TRBD2. Germline V lookup: CDR1 LNHNV, CDR2 YYDKDF (reference sequence). V lost 0 bases to trimming and J lost 2 bases; unmatched junction nucleotides: 4. The CDR3 sequence is 17 residues long. CDR3 protein: CATSRDLAGPNTGELFF. CDR3 nucleotide sequence: TGTGCCACCAGCAGAGATCTAGCGGGGCCAAACACCGGGGAGCTGTTTTTT.

V and J are TRBV19 and TRBJ1-4; 7 nucleotides align to TRBD1. The CDR3 has 15 amino acids. V was pared by 4 bases and J by 4 bases, with 6 bases of the junction left unmatched. Germline V gives CDR1 LNHDA, CDR2 SQIVND (reference sequence). This CDR3 is CASSTRTGINEKLFF. For the CDR3, the DNA is TGTGCCAGTAGTACCCGGACAGGAATTAATGAAAAACTGTTTTTT.

This chain uses TRBV19 with TRBJ2-1; 14 bases fit TRBD2. The CDR3 has 17 amino acids. V gave up 4 bases and J gave up 8 bases; unmatched junction bases: 10. The germline V gene has CDR1 LNHDA and CDR2 SQIVND (reference sequence). The CDR3 DNA sequence: TGTGCCAGTAGTAGCCCGAGACTAGCGGGAGGGCCCCATGAGCAGTTCTTC. This sequence encodes CASSSPRLAGGPHEQFF.

The rearrangement uses TRBV7-2 and TRBJ2-1; perhaps TRBD2 as D (7 bases). Germline loops: CDR1 SGHTA, CDR2 FQGNSA. The CDR3 length is 15 residues. Trimming removed 3 bases at V and 3 bases at J, with 12 bases between. CDR3 residues: CASSLRGPGYNEQFF. The CDR3, as DNA: TGTGCCAGCAGCTTGCGGGGGCCGGGCTACAATGAGCAGTTCTTC.

V gene TRBV30 combines with J gene TRBJ2-7; 10 positions match TRBD2. The CDR3 spans 14 residues. Losses at the gene ends were 2 bases for V and 6 bases for J; bases not matched to a gene: 7. Germline V gene sequence: CDR1 GTSNPN, CDR2 SVGIG (reference sequence). Here the CDR3 reads CAWSPLAGTSEQYF. The CDR3 coding sequence is TGTGCCTGGAGTCCACTAGCGGGAACGTCCGAGCAGTACTTC.

This chain joins TRBV5-1 and TRBJ1-3; no firm D call. Looked up from germline, CDR1 is SGHRS and CDR2 is YFSETQ. The CDR3 length is 16 residues. V lost 0 bases and J 0 bases, leaving 10 bases between the germline ends. The CDR3 spells CASSLGDSSSGNTIYF. CDR3 DNA sequence: TGCGCCAGCAGCTTGGGTGACTCAAGCTCTGGAAACACCATATATTTT.

The rearrangement links TRBV2 to TRBJ2-2; D uncertain. Trimming pared 10 bases from V and 0 bases from J, leaving 12 bases between. The CDR3 runs to 14 residues. Germline V lookup: CDR1 SNHLY, CDR2 FYNNEI. CDR3 sequence reads: CATCVLANTGELFF. CDR3 bases: TGTGCCACGTGTGTGTTAGCGAACACCGGGGAGCTGTTTTTT. The variable domain in full, with the rest retrieved from reference TRBV2 and TRBJ2-2, is EPEVTQTPSHQVTQMGQEVILRCVPISNHLYFYWYRQILGQKVEFLVSFYNNEISEKSEIFDDQFSVERPDGSNFTLKIRSTKLEDSAMYFCATCVLANTGELFFGEGSRLTVL.

This clone was counted between two and nine times. The chain is built from TRBV29-1 and TRBJ2-7, with a weak D call TRBD1 (6 bases). Trimming removed 6 bases from V and 2 bases from J, with 14 bases in between. This CDR3 is built from 13 residues. In germline, CDR1 is SQVTM, CDR2 ANQGSEA. The CDR3, as DNA: TGCAGCGTGAAACAGGGCCTTCCCTACGAGCAGTACTTC. Protein product: CSVKQGLPYEQYF.

This chain links TRBV5-4 with TRBJ2-2; D perhaps matches TRBD1 (6 bases). Trimming left V 1 base short and J 0 bases short, with 7 bases between. The CDR3 is 15 amino acids. Germline CDR1 SGHNT, CDR2 YYREEE (reference sequence). In nucleotides, the CDR3 is TGTGCCAGCAGCTTGCCAGGGGCGAACACCGGGGAGCTGTTTTTT. It is translated as CASSLPGANTGELFF.

The chain couples TRBV5-1 to TRBJ2-3, with TRBD2 matching 10 bases. J lost 4 bases, V lost 4 bases, and 9 bases had no gene match. Per germline, CDR1 SGHRS and CDR2 YFSETQ. CDR3 size: 16 residues. The CDR3 loop reads CASSAGTSVTADTQYF. CDR3 nucleotides: TGCGCCAGCAGCGCTGGGACTAGCGTAACGGCAGATACGCAGTATTTT.

The chain couples TRBV5-5 to TRBJ1-3; no reliable D call. The germline CDR1 and CDR2 sequences are SGHKS and YYEKEE (reference sequence). Trimming pared 0 bases from V and 0 bases from J, leaving 4 bases between. The CDR3 loop spans 14 amino acids. Here the CDR3 reads CASSLGASGNTIYF. The CDR3 DNA follows: TGTGCCAGCAGCTTGGGGGCCTCTGGAAACACCATATATTTT.

The chain couples TRBV30 to TRBJ2-7; D is perhaps TRBD2 (6 bases). Germline-derived CDR1 and CDR2 are GTSNPN and SVGIG (reference sequence). This CDR3 comprises 18 residues. V was cut by 2 bases and J by 0 bases, with 23 bases left in between. The CDR3 DNA reads TGTGCCTGGAGTCCTCCCCGCTTAGCGGTCCTATACTCCTACGAGCAGTACTTC. This translates into CAWSPPRLAVLYSYEQYF.

This chain joins TRBV5-1 and TRBJ2-7; 11 bases match TRBD2. Germline-derived CDR1 and CDR2 are SGHRS and YFSETQ. Germline trimming cut 2 bases from V and 0 bases from J; bases unmatched to any gene: 10. The CDR3 is 18 residues long. CDR3 coding DNA: TGCGCCAGCAGCTTTGGACCAGCGGGACTAGCGGCCTCCTACGAGCAGTACTTC. Protein: CASSFGPAGLAASYEQYF.

The V call is TRBV6-6, the J call TRBJ2-6; maybe TRBD1 (5 bases). Germline CDR1 reads MNHNY; CDR2 reads SVGAGI (reference sequence). V dropped 0 bases and J dropped 1 base, with 7 bases sitting between them. The CDR3 extends over 16 amino acids. The CDR3 bases are TGTGCCAGCAGTTACTCAGGGGAATCTGGGGCCAACGTCCTGACTTTC. Translated: CASSYSGESGANVLTF.

The chain is built from TRBV6-6 and TRBJ1-5; TRBD1 might be the D (5 bases). This CDR3 has 12 amino acids. The germline V gene has CDR1 MNHNY and CDR2 SVGAGI (reference sequence). The ends were cut back, 6 bases at V and 7 bases at J, with 10 bases in the middle. The CDR3: CASRGEVQPQHF. The CDR3 nucleotides read TGTGCCAGCAGAGGGGAAGTCCAGCCCCAGCATTTT.

The V and J genes are TRBV29-1 and TRBJ1-4; TRBD1 agrees at 9 bases. The V segment lost 3 bases and the J segment 2 bases; nucleotides outside the gene matches: 4. CDR3 length: 15 residues. The V gene's germline CDR1 is SQVTM and CDR2 ANQGSEA. The CDR3 DNA reads as TGCAGCGTTGAGGGGACAGGGCGGACTAATGAAAAACTGTTTTTT. This gives the protein CSVEGTGRTNEKLFF.

This clone turned up a few times. The chain carries TRBV4-3 and TRBJ2-2, with 10 bases that match TRBD1. In germline, CDR1 is LGHNA, CDR2 YSLEER. This CDR3 is built from 15 residues. Losses at the gene ends were 5 bases for V and 7 bases for J; bases not matched to a gene: 7. As DNA, the CDR3 is TGCGCCAGCAGCTCTCGGGACAGGGGATTCGGGGAGCTGTTTTTT. It is translated as CASSSRDRGFGELFF.